The source of this T cell receptor (beta chain) is a study of blood T cell repertoires in COVID-19 (TCRdb year 2020). Broadly, across the study: Samples covering the acute and convalescent phases of COVID-19 were provided by collaborators in the United States, Italy and Spain. Where available, HLA class I and class II types were obtained from metadata supplied by the sample provider rather than from assay-based typing. The samples were drawn from two sources: the first 160 participants of the ongoing ImmuneRACE study, and over 950 subjects contributed by 6 global collaborators. The material from the prospective study consisted of cDNA or gDNA derived from T cells, B-cell-depleted T cells, or PBMCs. Deeply sampled blood TCRbeta repertoires from subjects exposed to, actively infected with, or recovered from COVID-19 were included in the dataset. The repertoires were made available in a free public database intended to serve as a resource for research on the immune response to SARS-CoV-2. Nearly every sample came with metadata listing a de-identified subject ID, COVID-19 status, age in years and sex. What the work shows at the level of the full study, not this receptor alone: How much clinical and demographic metadata was included differed by source and by participant, and the metadata was provided uncurated.

At one collaborating source in Seattle, patients were enrolled during active infection and were followed longitudinally through the course of disease. The collaborating institutions used their own protocols to collect whole blood in K2EDTA tubes. For TCRbeta analysis, collaborator samples were shipped as frozen whole blood, as isolated PBMCs, or as DNA extracted from either sample type. This clone was found a few times. Its antigen is currently not known. Within one base of it there is no much larger clone, and no base qualities were kept. TCRbeta CDR3 regions were amplified from genomic DNA using the immunoSEQ Assay, a bias-controlled multiplex PCR. The authors' analysis ran thus. The number of nucleated cells in each sample was estimated by amplification of reference gene primers within the assay. Sequence reads were collapsed and filtered to measure the absolute abundance of every unique TCRbeta CDR3 rearrangement. For each sample, productive Simpson clonality was calculated as the square root of Simpson's diversity index over productive rearrangements. TCRdb mirrors the immuneACCESS table, restricted to in-frame sequences. Some clones are absent from its copies; in checked studies, under half trace to an unresolved V gene, and the reason for the others is unknown. D and trimming were read from the DNA, whereas the V and J calls and clone size are those reported in that table. This sample is represented by over 250,000 clones; around 84% of them were singletons. The top ten hold approximately 1.5% of the sample.

V gives up 1 base and J gives up 2 bases, and the segment between their germline ends measures 14 bases. CDR1 and CDR2 (LGHDT, YNNKEL) derive from the germline V gene (reference sequence). Measured from the cysteine to the phenylalanine, the CDR3 is 17 residues long. Left in the record is the CDR3 DNA by itself, 51 bases read in frame from the first base. Material: peripheral blood. Recombination joined TRBV3-1 (or the pseudogene TRBV3-2) with TRBJ2-2, and possibly TRBD1, on 5 matching bases. This TCR derives from a human donor with COVID-19, enrolled during active disease. The donor label of this sample is uncertain. Here the CDR3 is given as CASSQGQSDRNTGELFF. The sequence in DNA is TGTGCCAGCAGCCAAGGCCAAAGCGACAGAAACACCGGGGAGCTGTTTTTT.